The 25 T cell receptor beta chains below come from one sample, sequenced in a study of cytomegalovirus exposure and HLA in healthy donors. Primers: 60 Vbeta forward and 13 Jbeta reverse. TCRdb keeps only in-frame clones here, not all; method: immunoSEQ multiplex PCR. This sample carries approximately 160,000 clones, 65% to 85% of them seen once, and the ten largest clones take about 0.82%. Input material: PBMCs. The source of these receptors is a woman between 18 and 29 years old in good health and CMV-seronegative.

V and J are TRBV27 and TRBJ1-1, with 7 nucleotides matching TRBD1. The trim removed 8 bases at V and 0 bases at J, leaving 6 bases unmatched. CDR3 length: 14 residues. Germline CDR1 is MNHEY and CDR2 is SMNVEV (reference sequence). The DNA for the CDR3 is TGTGCCAGCCGTAGGACAGGCTTGAACACTGAAGCTTTCTTT. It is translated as CASRRTGLNTEAFF.

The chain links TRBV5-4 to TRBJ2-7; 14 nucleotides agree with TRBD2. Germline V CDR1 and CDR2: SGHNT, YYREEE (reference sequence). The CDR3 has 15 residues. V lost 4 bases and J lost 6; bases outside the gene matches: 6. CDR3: CASSPRLAGGGEQYF. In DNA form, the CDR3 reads TGTGCCAGCAGCCCCAGACTAGCGGGAGGGGGCGAGCAGTACTTC.

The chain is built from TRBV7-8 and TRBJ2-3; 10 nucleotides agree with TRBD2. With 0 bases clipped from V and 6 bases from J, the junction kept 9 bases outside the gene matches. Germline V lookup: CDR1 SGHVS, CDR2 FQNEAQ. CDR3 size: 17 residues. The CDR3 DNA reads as TGTGCCAGCAGCTTAGCGCTTCTAGCGGGAGAGGGCGATACGCAGTATTTT. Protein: CASSLALLAGEGDTQYF.

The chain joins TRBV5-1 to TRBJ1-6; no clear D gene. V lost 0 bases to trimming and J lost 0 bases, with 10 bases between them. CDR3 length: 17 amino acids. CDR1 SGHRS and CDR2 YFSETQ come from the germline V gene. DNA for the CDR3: TGCGCCAGCAGCTTGGGGGGAGCGAACTCCTATAATTCACCCCTCCACTTT. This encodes CASSLGGANSYNSPLHF.

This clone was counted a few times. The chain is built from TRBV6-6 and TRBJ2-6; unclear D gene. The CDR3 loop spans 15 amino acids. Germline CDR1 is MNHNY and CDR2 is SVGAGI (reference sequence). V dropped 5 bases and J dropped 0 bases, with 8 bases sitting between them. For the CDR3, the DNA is TGTGCCAGCAGTCCCCTACGCTCTGGGGCCAACGTCCTGACTTTC. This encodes CASSPLRSGANVLTF.

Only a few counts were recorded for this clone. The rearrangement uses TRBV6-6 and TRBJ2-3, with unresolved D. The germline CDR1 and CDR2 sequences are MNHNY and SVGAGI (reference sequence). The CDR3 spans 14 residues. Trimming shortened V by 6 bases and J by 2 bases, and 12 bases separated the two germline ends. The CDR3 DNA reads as TGTGCCAGCAGCCGGTTCGTGGTCACAGATACGCAGTATTTT. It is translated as CASSRFVVTDTQYF.

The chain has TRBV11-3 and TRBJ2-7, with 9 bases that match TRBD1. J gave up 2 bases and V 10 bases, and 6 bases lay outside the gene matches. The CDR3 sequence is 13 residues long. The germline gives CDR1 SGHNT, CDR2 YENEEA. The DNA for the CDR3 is TGTGCCACCACGGGACAGGGAGCCTACGAGCAGTACTTC. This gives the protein CATTGQGAYEQYF.

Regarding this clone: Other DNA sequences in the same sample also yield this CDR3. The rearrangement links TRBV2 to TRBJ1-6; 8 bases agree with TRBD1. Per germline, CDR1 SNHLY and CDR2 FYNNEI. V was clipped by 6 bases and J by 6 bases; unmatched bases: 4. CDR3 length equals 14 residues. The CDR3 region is CASRGQDPNSPLHF. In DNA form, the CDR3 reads TGTGCCAGCAGGGGACAGGACCCTAATTCACCCCTCCACTTT.

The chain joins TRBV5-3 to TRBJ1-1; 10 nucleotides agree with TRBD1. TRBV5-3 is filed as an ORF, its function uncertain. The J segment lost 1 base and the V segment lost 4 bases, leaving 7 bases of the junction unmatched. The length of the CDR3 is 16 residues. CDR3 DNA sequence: TGTGCCAGAAGCCCGAATTGGGACAGGGGGAACACTGAAGCTTTCTTT. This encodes CARSPNWDRGNTEAFF.

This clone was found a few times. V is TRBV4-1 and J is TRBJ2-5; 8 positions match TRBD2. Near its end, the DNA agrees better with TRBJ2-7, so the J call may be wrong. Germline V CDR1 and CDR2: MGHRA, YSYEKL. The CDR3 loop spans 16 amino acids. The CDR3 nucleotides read TGCGCCAGCAGCCAAGACCGAACGGGGGGGGGCCACGAGCAGTACTTC. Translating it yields CASSQDRTGGGHEQYF.

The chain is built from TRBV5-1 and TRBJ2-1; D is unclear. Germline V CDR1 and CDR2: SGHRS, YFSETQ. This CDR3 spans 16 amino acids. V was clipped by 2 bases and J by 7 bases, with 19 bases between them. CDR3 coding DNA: TGCGCCAGCAGCTTTGACCTAGGAGAAGTGTGGAATGAGCAGTTCTTC. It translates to CASSFDLGEVWNEQFF.

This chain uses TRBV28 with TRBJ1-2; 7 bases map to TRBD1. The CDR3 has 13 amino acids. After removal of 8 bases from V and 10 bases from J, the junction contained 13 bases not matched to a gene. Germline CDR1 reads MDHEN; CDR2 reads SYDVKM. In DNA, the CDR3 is TGTGCCAGCGGAATTGGACAGGCCCGCGACTACACCTTC. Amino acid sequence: CASGIGQARDYTF.

The CDR3 region has the DNA TGTGCCAGCAGCTACACGAGGGAGACCCAGTACTTC. As protein: CASSYTRETQYF. The J gene is TRBJ2-5, the V gene TRBV7-2; D is ambiguous. V was shortened by 4 bases and J by 5 bases, with 8 bases between the two germline ends. The CDR3 extends over 12 amino acids. The V gene's germline CDR1 is SGHTA and CDR2 FQGNSA.

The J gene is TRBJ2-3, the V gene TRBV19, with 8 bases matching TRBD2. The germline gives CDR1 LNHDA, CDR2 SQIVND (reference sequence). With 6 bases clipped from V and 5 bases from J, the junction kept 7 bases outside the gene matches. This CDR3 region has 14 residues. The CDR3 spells CASRKREGGDTQYF. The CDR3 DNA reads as TGTGCCAGTAGGAAACGGGAGGGCGGAGATACGCAGTATTTT.

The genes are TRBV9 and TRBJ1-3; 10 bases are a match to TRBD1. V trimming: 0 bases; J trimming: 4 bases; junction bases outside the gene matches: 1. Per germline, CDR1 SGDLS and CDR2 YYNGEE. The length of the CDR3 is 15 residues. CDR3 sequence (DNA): TGTGCCAGCAGCGTAGGACAGGGGGCGGGAAACACCATATATTTT. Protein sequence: CASSVGQGAGNTIYF.

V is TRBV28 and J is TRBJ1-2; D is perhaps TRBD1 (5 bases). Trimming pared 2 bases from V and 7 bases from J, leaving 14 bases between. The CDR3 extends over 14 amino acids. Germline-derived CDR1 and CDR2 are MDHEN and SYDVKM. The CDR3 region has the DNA TGTGCCAGCAGTTTAGACACGACAAGGGGTGGCTACACCTTC. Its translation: CASSLDTTRGGYTF.

The CDR3 DNA reads as TGTGCCAGCAGCTTCTCTGGGACTAGCGGGAGTACTGAGCAGTTCTTC. The encoded protein is CASSFSGTSGSTEQFF. The chain combines TRBV11-3 with TRBJ2-1, with 14 positions matching TRBD2. CDR1 SGHNT and CDR2 YENEEA come from the germline V gene. Trimming at V came to 3 bases and at J to 9 bases, leaving 7 bases not matched to a gene. The CDR3 spans 16 residues.

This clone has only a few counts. The CDR3 nucleotides read TGTGCCAGCAGTCGGCGACAGGGACCCTCCACTGAAGCTTTCTTT. This encodes CASSRRQGPSTEAFF. The V and J genes are TRBV28 and TRBJ1-1, with 7 bases matching TRBD1. Trimming at V came to 5 bases and at J to 4 bases, leaving 10 bases not matched to a gene. CDR1 and CDR2 from the germline V gene are MDHEN and SYDVKM. The CDR3 covers 15 residues.

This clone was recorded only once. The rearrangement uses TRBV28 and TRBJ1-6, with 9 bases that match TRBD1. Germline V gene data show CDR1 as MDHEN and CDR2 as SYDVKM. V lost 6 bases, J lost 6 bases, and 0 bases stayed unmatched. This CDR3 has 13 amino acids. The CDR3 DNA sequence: TGTGCCAGCAGGACAGGGGGTAATTCACCCCTCCACTTT. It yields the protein CASRTGGNSPLHF.

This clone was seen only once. The CDR3, as DNA: TGCAGTGGAGAGGAGAACACTGAAGCTTTCTTT. Translated: CSGEENTEAFF. The chain combines TRBV20-1 with TRBJ1-1; D not certain. V was clipped by 7 bases and J by 1 base, with 7 bases between them. The CDR3 is made up of 11 amino acids. Germline CDR1 is DFQATT and CDR2 is SNEGSKA (reference sequence).

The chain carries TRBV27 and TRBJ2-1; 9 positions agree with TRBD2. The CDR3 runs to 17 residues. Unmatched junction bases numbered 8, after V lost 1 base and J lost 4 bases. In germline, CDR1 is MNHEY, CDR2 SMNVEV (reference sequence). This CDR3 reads CASSLFASGRRYNEQFF. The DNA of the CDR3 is TGTGCCAGCAGTTTATTCGCCAGCGGGAGGAGGTACAATGAGCAGTTCTTC.

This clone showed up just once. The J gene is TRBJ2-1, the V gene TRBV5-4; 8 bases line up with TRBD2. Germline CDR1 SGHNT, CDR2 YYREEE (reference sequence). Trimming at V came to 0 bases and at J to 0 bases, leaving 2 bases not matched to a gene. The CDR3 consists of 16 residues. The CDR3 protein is CASSLGGGSSYNEQFF. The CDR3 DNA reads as TGTGCCAGCAGCTTGGGCGGGGGGAGCTCCTACAATGAGCAGTTCTTC.

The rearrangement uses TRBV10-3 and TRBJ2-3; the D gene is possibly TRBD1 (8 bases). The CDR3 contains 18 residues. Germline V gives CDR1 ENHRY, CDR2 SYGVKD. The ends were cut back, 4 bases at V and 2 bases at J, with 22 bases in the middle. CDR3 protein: CAISAGGQGFVSTDTQYF. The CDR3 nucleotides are TGTGCCATCAGTGCGGGAGGACAGGGATTCGTGTCCACAGATACGCAGTATTTT.

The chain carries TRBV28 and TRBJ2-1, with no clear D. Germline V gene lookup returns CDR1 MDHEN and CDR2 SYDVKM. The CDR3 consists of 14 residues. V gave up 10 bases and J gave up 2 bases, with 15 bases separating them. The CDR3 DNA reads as TGTGCCACAAGTCCAGGTCCGACCTACAATGAGCAGTTCTTC. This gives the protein CATSPGPTYNEQFF. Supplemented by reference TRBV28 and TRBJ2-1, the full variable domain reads DVKVTQSSRYLVKRTGEKVFLECVQDMDHENMFWYRQDPGLGLRLIYFSYDVKMKEKGDIPEGYSVSREKKERFSLILESASTNQTSMYLCATSPGPTYNEQFFGPGTRLTVL.

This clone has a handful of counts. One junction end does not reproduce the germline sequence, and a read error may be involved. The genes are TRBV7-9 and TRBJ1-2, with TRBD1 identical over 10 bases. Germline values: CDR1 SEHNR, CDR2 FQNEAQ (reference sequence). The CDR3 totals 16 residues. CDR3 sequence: CSSSLGGDRGLYGYTF. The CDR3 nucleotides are TGTTCCAGCAGCTTAGGAGGGGACAGGGGTCTGTATGGCTACACCTTC.